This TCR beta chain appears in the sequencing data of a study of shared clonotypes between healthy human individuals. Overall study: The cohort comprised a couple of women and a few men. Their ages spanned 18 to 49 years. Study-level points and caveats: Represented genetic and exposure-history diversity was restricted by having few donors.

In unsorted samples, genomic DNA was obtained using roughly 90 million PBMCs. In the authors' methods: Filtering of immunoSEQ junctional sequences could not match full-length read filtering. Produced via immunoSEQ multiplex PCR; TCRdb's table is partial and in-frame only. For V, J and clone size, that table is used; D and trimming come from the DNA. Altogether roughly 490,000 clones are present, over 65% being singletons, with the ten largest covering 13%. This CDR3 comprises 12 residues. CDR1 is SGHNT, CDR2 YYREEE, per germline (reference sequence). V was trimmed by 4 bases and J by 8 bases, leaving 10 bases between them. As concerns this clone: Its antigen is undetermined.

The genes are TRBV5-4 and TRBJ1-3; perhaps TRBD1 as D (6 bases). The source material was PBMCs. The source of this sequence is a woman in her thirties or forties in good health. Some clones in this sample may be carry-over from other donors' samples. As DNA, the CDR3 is TGTGCCAGCAGCGACAGGAGAGACACCATATATTTT. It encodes CASSDRRDTIYF.